This T cell receptor (beta chain) was identified in a study of blood T cell repertoires in COVID-19. Study-level information: The cDNA or gDNA used as material had been derived from T cells, B-cell-depleted T cells, or PBMCs.

Using immunoSEQ multiplex PCR, the repertoire was profiled, and TCRdb retains in-frame clones only, with some absent. The sample includes approximately 230,000 clones, approximately 86% of them seen just once. Participants were aged roughly 18 to 95 years, lived in some 23 US areas, and enrolled virtually. V was clipped by 0 bases and J by 4 bases; unmatched bases: 6. Germline V gives CDR1 GTSNPN, CDR2 SVGIG (reference sequence). This CDR3 has 15 residues. The sequenced sample was PBMCs or T cells enriched from blood (not recorded which). The chain is built from TRBV30 and TRBJ2-7, with 10 bases identical to TRBD2. The TCR was taken from a woman aged 50 to 60 with acute COVID-19. For the CDR3, the DNA is TGTGCCTGGAGTGTGGGGACTAGCGAGGCGTACGAGCAGTACTTC. Amino acid sequence: CAWSVGTSEAYEQYF.